One and the same sample provided the 21 T cell receptor beta chains below, sequenced in a study of shared clonotypes between healthy human individuals. Libraries were prepared by immunoSEQ multiplex PCR; TCRdb keeps only in-frame clonotypes and omits some of them. The sample carries over 1.5 million clones, 98% recorded once. The sample consisted of naive CD4+ T cells sorted from blood. Subset defined: CD45RA+ positively selected. These receptors originate from a man aged 30 to 39 in good health.

CDR3 coding DNA: TGTGCCAGCAGCCGAGCCAGGGGGCGGAACATTCAGTACTTC. Amino acid sequence: CASSRARGRNIQYF. The chain employs TRBV14 and TRBJ2-4, with TRBD1 matching over 8 bases. The V gene's germline CDR1 is SGHDN and CDR2 FVKESK. The CDR3 is made up of 14 amino acids. After removal of 4 bases from V and 7 bases from J, the junction contained 6 bases not matched to a gene.

The chain uses TRBV7-6 and TRBJ1-4, with TRBD1 matching 7 bases. The CDR3 totals 15 residues. V shed 0 bases, J shed 5 bases, and the junction held 3 bases outside the gene matches. CDR1 and CDR2 (germline): SGHVS, FNYEAQ. This CDR3 reads CASSLAGTENEKLFF. As DNA, the CDR3 is TGTGCCAGCAGCTTAGCCGGGACAGAAAATGAAAAACTGTTTTTT.

The V call is TRBV11-3, the J call TRBJ2-7; possibly TRBD1 or TRBD2 for D (6 bases each). V was shortened by 5 bases and J by 4 bases, with 15 bases between the two germline ends. Germline V gene lookup returns CDR1 SGHNT and CDR2 YENEEA. The CDR3 extends over 14 amino acids. This CDR3 is CASSLGGRAYEQYF. CDR3 bases: TGTGCCAGCAGCCTAGGGGGGCGGGCATACGAGCAGTACTTC.

The chain combines TRBV6-1 with TRBJ1-5; D call uncertain. The germline V gene encodes CDR1 MNHNS and CDR2 SASEGT. The CDR3 runs to 17 residues. V was trimmed by 3 bases and J by 0 bases, leaving 15 bases between them. CDR3 loop: CASSEFRTGYSNQPQHF. As DNA, the CDR3 is TGTGCCAGCAGTGAGTTTCGGACGGGGTATAGCAATCAGCCCCAGCATTTT.

V and J are TRBV11-3 and TRBJ2-1; D could derive from TRBD1 or TRBD2 (6 bases each). Germline CDR1 reads SGHNT; CDR2 reads YENEEA. V dropped 5 bases and J dropped 8 bases, with 16 bases sitting between them. The length of the CDR3 is 14 residues. Written as DNA, the CDR3 is TGTGCCAGCAGCCGGGGGCCCGGGGGAGATGAGCAGTTCTTC. It translates to CASSRGPGGDEQFF. The whole variable domain, filled in from reference TRBV11-3 and TRBJ2-1, reads EAGVVQSPRYKIIEKKQPVAFWCNPISGHNTLYWYLQNLGQGPELLIRYENEEAVDDSQLPKDRFSAERLKGVDSTLKIQPAELGDSAVYLCASSRGPGGDEQFFGPGTRLTVL.

This sequence joins TRBV7-9 and TRBJ1-2; a weak D match, TRBD1 (6 bases). The CDR3 runs to 13 residues. Germline CDR1 is SEHNR and CDR2 is FQNEAQ (reference sequence). V gave up 5 bases and J gave up 8 bases, with 15 bases separating them. CDR3 sequence reads: CASSGTGIGGYTF. The CDR3 nucleotides read TGTGCCAGCAGCGGAACAGGGATCGGAGGCTACACCTTC.

This chain links TRBV28 with TRBJ1-5; D call uncertain. The CDR3 totals 12 residues. The V end lost 6 bases, the J end lost 5 bases, and 8 bases lay between the germline ends. From germline, CDR1 is MDHEN and CDR2 SYDVKM. CDR3 coding DNA: TGTGCCAGCAGCCAAGTACATCAGCCCCAGCATTTT. Its translation is CASSQVHQPQHF.

The chain has TRBV19 and TRBJ1-2, with D unresolved. The CDR3 length is 13 residues. V dropped 6 bases and J dropped 6 bases, with 14 bases sitting between them. Germline V gene sequence: CDR1 LNHDA, CDR2 SQIVND (reference sequence). CDR3 protein: CASSPPWADGYTF. The CDR3 DNA reads as TGTGCCAGTAGCCCCCCCTGGGCGGATGGCTACACCTTC.

V gene TRBV6-1 combines with J gene TRBJ1-5; D call uncertain. The CDR3 loop spans 14 amino acids. Trimming pared 3 bases from V and 6 bases from J, leaving 12 bases between. In germline, CDR1 is MNHNS, CDR2 SASEGT. The CDR3 DNA reads TGTGCCAGCAGTGAGGTGATCGAGGGTCAGCCCCAGCATTTT. Amino acid sequence: CASSEVIEGQPQHF.

The CDR3 DNA is TGTGCCAGCTCACCGACAGGGGTGGTGAGCTCCTACGAGCAGTACTTC. It specifies CASSPTGVVSSYEQYF. The rearrangement joins TRBV18 to TRBJ2-7; TRBD1 matches at 8 bases. Germline loops: CDR1 KGHSH, CDR2 LQKENI. The CDR3 has 16 residues. J lost 0 bases, V lost 3 bases, and 7 bases had no gene match.

CDR3 region: CASSQDRLWGNTIYF. The DNA of the CDR3 is TGCGCCAGCAGCCAAGATCGCCTCTGGGGAAACACCATATATTTT. The chain joins TRBV4-1 to TRBJ1-3; the D is unclear. The V end lost 0 bases, the J end lost 4 bases, and 10 bases lay between the germline ends. The germline V gene encodes CDR1 MGHRA and CDR2 YSYEKL. There are 15 residues in the CDR3.

The chain uses TRBV10-3 and TRBJ2-7; D is perhaps TRBD1 or TRBD2 (6 bases each). V dropped 2 bases and J dropped 3 bases, with 11 bases sitting between them. There are 14 residues in the CDR3. Germline CDR1 is ENHRY and CDR2 is SYGVKD. The CDR3, as DNA: TGTGCCATCAGTGAGAGAGGAGGGGGCTACGAGCAGTACTTC. Amino acids: CAISERGGGYEQYF.

The V call is TRBV5-4, the J call TRBJ1-1; perhaps TRBD1 as D (5 bases). The V gene lost 4 bases and the J gene lost 6 bases, with 13 bases spanning the gap. This CDR3 is 13 amino acids long. Germline V gene sequence: CDR1 SGHNT, CDR2 YYREEE (reference sequence). CDR3 DNA: TGTGCCAGCAGCCCCGGGCGGGGCTCTGAAGCTTTCTTT. This sequence encodes CASSPGRGSEAFF.

V is TRBV9 and J is TRBJ2-3; D is undetermined. This CDR3 comprises 14 residues. Looked up from germline, CDR1 is SGDLS and CDR2 is YYNGEE. Trimming pared 3 bases from V and 1 base from J, leaving 9 bases between. CDR3 sequence: CASSGGWGTDTQYF. CDR3 nucleotide sequence: TGTGCCAGCAGCGGAGGTTGGGGCACAGATACGCAGTATTTT. The full variable domain, in which reference TRBV9 and TRBJ2-3 provide the parts outside the CDR3, is DSGVTQTPKHLITATGQRVTLRCSPRSGDLSVYWYQQSLDQGLQFLIQYYNGEERAKGNILERFSAQQFPDLHSELNLSSLELGDSALYFCASSGGWGTDTQYFGPGTRLTVL.

This clone was recorded once. V usage is TRBV5-8 and J usage is TRBJ2-7; TRBD1 matches at 8 bases. There are 17 residues in the CDR3. From germline, CDR1 is SGHTS and CDR2 YDEGEE. J gave up 0 bases and V 0 bases, and 8 bases lay outside the gene matches. Written as DNA, the CDR3 is TGTGCCAGCAGCTTGGCGACGACAGGGGCTTACTCCTACGAGCAGTACTTC. Amino acid sequence: CASSLATTGAYSYEQYF.

The sample holds a few counts of this clone. The chain carries TRBV9 and TRBJ2-1; D not certain. The CDR3 has 13 residues. CDR1 and CDR2 from the germline V gene are SGDLS and YYNGEE. V dropped 4 bases and J dropped 5 bases, with 10 bases sitting between them. The DNA of the CDR3 is TGTGCCAGCAGCCCGGACGGCCACAATGAGCAGTTCTTC. Translated, it gives CASSPDGHNEQFF.

The chain joins TRBV19 to TRBJ1-1; D possibly corresponds to TRBD1 (5 bases). The germline V gene encodes CDR1 LNHDA and CDR2 SQIVND (reference sequence). V was trimmed by 10 bases and J by 1 base, leaving 13 bases between them. The CDR3 spans 13 residues. CDR3 loop: CATRDGENTEAFF. The CDR3 nucleotides are TGTGCCACCAGGGACGGAGAGAACACTGAAGCTTTCTTT. The variable domain in full, with the rest retrieved from reference TRBV19 and TRBJ1-1, is DGGITQSPKYLFRKEGQNVTLSCEQNLNHDAMYWYRQDPGQGLRLIYYSQIVNDFQKGDIAEGYSVSREKKESFPLTVTSAQKNPTAFYLCATRDGENTEAFFGQGTRLTVV.

The gene calls are TRBV28 and TRBJ1-5; TRBD1 matches at 7 bases. Germline lookup yields CDR1 MDHEN and CDR2 SYDVKM. The CDR3 loop spans 15 amino acids. V trimming: 3 bases; J trimming: 2 bases; junction bases outside the gene matches: 4. In nucleotides, the CDR3 is TGTGCCAGCAGTTTTAGGGGGCGCGGCAATCAGCCCCAGCATTTT. Translated, it gives CASSFRGRGNQPQHF.

CDR3 loop: CASSLAGGPGETQYF. For the CDR3, the DNA is TGTGCCAGCAGCTTAGCGGGAGGGCCGGGAGAGACCCAGTACTTC. V is TRBV7-8 and J is TRBJ2-5; TRBD2 aligns across 7 bases. V gave up 0 bases and J gave up 4 bases; unmatched junction bases: 5. CDR3 length equals 15 residues. Germline CDR1 and CDR2: SGHVS and FQNEAQ.

V gene TRBV6-1 combines with J gene TRBJ2-1, with no clear D. The germline gives CDR1 MNHNS, CDR2 SASEGT. This CDR3 has 12 amino acids. Deletions cut 4 bases from V and 11 bases from J, with 12 bases between. CDR3 protein: CASSADLGKQFF. CDR3 in DNA: TGTGCCAGCAGTGCCGACTTAGGGAAGCAGTTCTTC.

The chain recombines TRBV27 with TRBJ2-5; 7 bases fit TRBD1. The germline V gene encodes CDR1 MNHEY and CDR2 SMNVEV (reference sequence). CDR3 length: 14 residues. V shed 6 bases and J 4 bases; nucleotides not matched to a gene: 8. The CDR3 loop is CASSSTGVGETQYF. The CDR3 region has the DNA TGTGCCAGCAGCTCAACAGGGGTAGGAGAGACCCAGTACTTC.